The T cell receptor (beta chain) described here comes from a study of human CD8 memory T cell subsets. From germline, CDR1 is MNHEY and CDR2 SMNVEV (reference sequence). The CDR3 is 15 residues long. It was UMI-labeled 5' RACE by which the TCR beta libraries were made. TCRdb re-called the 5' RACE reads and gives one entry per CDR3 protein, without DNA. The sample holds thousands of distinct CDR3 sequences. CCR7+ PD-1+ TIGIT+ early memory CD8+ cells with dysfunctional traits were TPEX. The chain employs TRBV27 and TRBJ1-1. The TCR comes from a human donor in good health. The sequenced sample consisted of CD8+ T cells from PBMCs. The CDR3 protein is CASSFIGEISTEAFF.